This entry concerns a single TCR beta chain. Its antigen is unknown. CDR3 length equals 13 residues. Germline CDR1 MNHNY, CDR2 SVGAGI (reference sequence). The V and J ends lost 8 bases and 9 bases, in that order; junction bases with no gene match: 9. The sample is drawn from a study of vaccination effects on CD4 cells after COVID-19. Across the study: Prior to sequencing, the ViraFEST assay stimulated PBMC with viral peptide pools, which expanded the antigen-specific CD4+ T cells. The median interval between the second dose and post-vaccine sampling was 72 days.

The table came from immunoSEQ multiplex PCR; TCRdb's copy has only in-frame clones and leaves some out. The repertoire includes tens of thousands of clones, roughly 73% of them detected once, and about 2.5% sits in the top ten. Notes on the study in general: Convalescent patients were scarce, and early post-infection timepoints were absent. Marked clonal contraction was seen late after vaccination (in both infection- and vaccine-induced clones).

Following 10 days of culture, CD4+ T cells were isolated. The participants, recipients of two vaccine doses, got either BNT162b2 or mRNA-1273. Source: CD4+ T cells from PBMCs cultured without peptide, taken after COVID-19 vaccination. The source is a human donor who received a COVID-19 vaccine. The rearrangement links TRBV6-6 to TRBJ2-3, with 9 bases lining up with TRBD1. For the CDR3, the DNA is TGTGCCAGCGGGACAGGGACAGTACAAACGCAGTATTTT. This codes for CASGTGTVQTQYF.